This T cell receptor beta chain originates from a study of post-analysis software for immune sequencing data. Looking at the study overall: The disease courses spanned relapsing-remitting, secondary progressive and progressive-relapsing forms of multiple sclerosis.

TCR beta cDNA libraries had unique molecular identifiers. Hundreds of thousands of cDNA molecules came from around 1 to 10 million T cells. TCRdb reanalysed the PCR reads using MiXCR and keeps one entry per CDR3 protein. Seen here are hundreds of thousands of distinct CDR3 sequences, approximately 30% observed once, and the top ten hold around 0.56%. Findings and limits, study-wide: Controls had lower frequencies than patients of about 5 TRBV segments, which included TRBV5-6, TRBV5-1 and TRBV20-1. Strong co-clustering by F measure linked samples that shared a preparation batch.

In germline, CDR1 is SGDLS, CDR2 YYNGEE. This CDR3 has 17 amino acids. V lost 4 bases and J 0 bases, leaving 19 bases between the germline ends. A few counts support this clonotype. Its target is unknown. Sample: blood. The rearrangement links TRBV9 to TRBJ1-2; D remains unclear. This TCR came from a girl aged 5-17 years with multiple sclerosis. Written as DNA, the CDR3 is TGTGCCAGCAGCCCTTACGAGCGACTTGGAGCTAACTATGGCTACACCTTC. Its protein is CASSPYERLGANYGYTF.